Listed below are T cell receptor beta chains from one sample, sequenced in a study of CD8+ T cells in alopecia areata. Measured with immunoSEQ multiplex PCR; TCRdb has only the in-frame clones, and not every one. The profile shows around 290,000 clones, 55% to 75% of them singletons. Sequencing was performed on CD4+ T cells sorted from blood, taken at week 24, from a patient treated with tofacitinib. The origin of the receptors is a human donor with alopecia areata. CDR3s include the opening cysteine and the closing phenylalanine or tryptophan. D genes are given only for firm matches. Clone sizes are given selectively: once, few, many, or a class where the clone is expanded.

V	size	J	D	length	DNA	CDR3
TRBV6-6	NA	TRBJ2-1	NA	13	TGTGCCAGCAGTTACTCCCGAGACAATGAGCAGTTCTTC	CASSYSRDNEQFF
TRBV6-5	NA	TRBJ2-7	NA	13	TGTGCCAGCATGAGGGAGATGGGATACGAGCAGTACTTC	CASMREMGYEQYF
TRBV5-1	NA	TRBJ1-1	NA	14	TGCGCCAGCAGCTTGAGGGGGGAGGCCGCTGAAGCTTTCTTT	CASSLRGEAAEAFF
TRBV5-5	NA	TRBJ2-2	NA	16	TGTGCCAGCAGCTTGGGCGTTGAGTTGGGCACCGGGGAGCTGTTTTTT	CASSLGVELGTGELFF
TRBV5-6	NA	TRBJ1-2	NA	14	TGTGCCAGCACCCCCTTGGCAGAGCCCTATGGCTACACCTTC	CASTPLAEPYGYTF
TRBV29-1	NA	TRBJ1-4	NA	14	TGCAGCGTTGGGCCAGGGGCAACTAATGAAAAACTGTTTTTT	CSVGPGATNEKLFF
TRBV29-1	NA	TRBJ2-6	NA	14	TGCAGCGTTTCGGTCCGCTCTGGGGCCAACGTCCTGACTTTC	CSVSVRSGANVLTF
TRBV29-1	NA	TRBJ2-5	TRBD1	15	TGCAGCGTTGAAGATTGGACAGGGCTACAAGAGACCCAGTACTTC	CSVEDWTGLQETQYF
TRBV6-5	NA	TRBJ1-2	NA	13	TGTGCCAGCAGTCCGACTGATAACTATGGCTACACCTTC	CASSPTDNYGYTF
TRBV30	NA	TRBJ2-5	NA	17	TGTGCCTGGAGTGCATCCCTCCTACGAGGGTACCAAGAGACCCAGTACTTC	CAWSASLLRGYQETQYF
TRBV2	few	TRBJ2-4	NA	15	TGTGCCAGCAGACCCGACGCACTGATCGGGACCAGACAGTACTTC	CASRPDALIGTRQYF
TRBV6-5	NA	TRBJ2-5	NA	14	TGTGCCACCAGGGATACCGGGGCACAAGAGACCCAGTACTTC	CATRDTGAQETQYF
TRBV6-5	NA	TRBJ2-7	NA	12	TGTGCCAGCGGAGGGACAGCCTACGAGCAGTACTTC	CASGGTAYEQYF
TRBV29-1	few	TRBJ1-2	NA	13	TGCAGCGTTGAAGACCGTGCTGCCTATGGCTACACCTTC	CSVEDRAAYGYTF
TRBV7-2	few	TRBJ2-7	NA	15	TGTGCCAGCAGCTTCAAGGTTGACAGATACTACGAGCAGTACTTC	CASSFKVDRYYEQYF
TRBV9	NA	TRBJ1-3	NA	15	TGTGCCAGCAGCGTAGAGCCCAACTCTGGAAACACCATATATTTT	CASSVEPNSGNTIYF
TRBV27	NA	TRBJ2-7	TRBD1	15	TGTGCCAGCAGTCCCGACAGGGGGCTATCCTACGAGCAGTACTTC	CASSPDRGLSYEQYF
TRBV23-1	few	TRBJ2-3	NA	13	TGCGCCACGACTCTAGGGGGGACGGATACGCAGTATTTT	CATTLGGTDTQYF
TRBV29-1	NA	TRBJ2-7	NA	11	TGCAGCGTTGAAGAGGGTCTAGGGCCGCACTTC	CSVEEGLGPHF
TRBV7-2	NA	TRBJ2-3	NA	15	TGTGCCAGCAGCTCTTCCGGGACCTCCACAGATACGCAGTATTTT	CASSSSGTSTDTQYF
TRBV29-1	NA	TRBJ2-5	NA	13	TGCAGCGTTGCCTTGAGGCACCAAGAGACCCAGTACTTC	CSVALRHQETQYF
TRBV7-6	NA	TRBJ2-5	TRBD2	16	TGTGCCAGCAGCTTAGGAGTAGCGGGGGGAAGGGAGACCCAGTACTTC	CASSLGVAGGRETQYF
TRBV5-6	few	TRBJ2-3	NA	13	TGTGCCAGCAGCTCCCGCCGGGCGGCGGGGCAGTATTTT	CASSSRRAAGQYF
TRBV30	NA	TRBJ1-2	TRBD1	14	TGTGCCTGGAGTCTAGGACAGGAGGCCTATGGCTACACCTTC	CAWSLGQEAYGYTF